This entry lists 21 T cell receptor beta chains sequenced from one sample in a study of T cells after yellow fever vaccination. TCRdb fed the 5' RACE reads into MiXCR, producing one record per CDR3 protein. The sample yields fewer than 400,000 distinct CDR3 sequences, about 10% seen once. The sample was CD4+ T cells sorted from PBMCs, taken 45 days after the yellow fever booster vaccination. The receptors were sampled from a man aged 18 to 29 who received the YFV17D yellow fever vaccine.

This clonotype was counted many times. The rearrangement links TRBV4-3 to TRBJ2-1, with no clear D. V was clipped by 4 bases and J by 3 bases, with 25 bases between them. CDR3 size: 19 residues. Looked up from germline, CDR1 is LGHNA and CDR2 is YSLEER. The CDR3 DNA reads TGCGCCAGCAGCCGAGACCACCGGTGGGGTGACCCCGACTACAATGAGCAGTTCTTC. It codes for CASSRDHRWGDPDYNEQFF.

This sequence joins TRBV9 and TRBJ2-6; weak D call: TRBD2 (5 bases). Germline CDR1 and CDR2: SGDLS and YYNGEE. The CDR3 runs to 15 residues. The V end was cut by 7 bases, the J end by 1 base, with 12 bases between. CDR3 DNA: TGTGCCAGCGAGCGAGGGCTATCTGGGGCCAACGTCCTGACTTTC. It translates to CASERGLSGANVLTF.

This clonotype was seen many times. V gene TRBV19 combines with J gene TRBJ1-1; 7 bases match TRBD1. CDR3 length equals 13 residues. From germline, CDR1 is LNHDA and CDR2 SQIVND (reference sequence). The V segment lost 5 bases and the J segment 3 bases; nucleotides outside the gene matches: 3. For the CDR3, the DNA is TGTGCCAGTAGTGTCGACAGGGACACTGAAGCTTTCTTT. This gives the protein CASSVDRDTEAFF.

V and J are TRBV10-3 and TRBJ2-6; D gene unclear. In germline, CDR1 is ENHRY, CDR2 SYGVKD. The CDR3 is 14 residues long. The V and J ends lost 2 bases and 12 bases respectively, with 14 bases between them. The CDR3, as DNA: TGTGCCATCAGTGAGGAGGACGGGCCCGGCGTCCTGACTTTC. It encodes CAISEEDGPGVLTF.

The genes are TRBV7-9 and TRBJ1-1; no clear D. This CDR3 has 13 amino acids. Germline values: CDR1 SEHNR, CDR2 FQNEAQ (reference sequence). V lost 9 bases to trimming and J lost 2 bases, with 13 bases between them. CDR3 in amino acids: CASRNPHNTEAFF. CDR3 nucleotide sequence: TGTGCCAGTAGAAATCCACATAACACTGAAGCTTTCTTT.

In nucleotides, the CDR3 is TGTGCCAGCAGCTCCGGCCTAGACAAACCCGGGGAGCTGTTTTTT. Protein: CASSSGLDKPGELFF. The V call is TRBV5-4, the J call TRBJ2-2; no clear D. V lost 3 bases to trimming and J lost 6 bases, with 15 bases between them. CDR1 and CDR2 from the germline V gene are SGHNT and YYREEE (reference sequence). CDR3 length: 15 amino acids.

The genes are TRBV20-1 and TRBJ1-1, with D uncertain. CDR1 and CDR2 from the germline V gene are DFQATT and SNEGSKA (reference sequence). This CDR3 has 11 residues. V was cut by 5 bases and J by 5 bases, with 9 bases left in between. CDR3: CSAVEETEAFF. For the CDR3, the DNA is TGCAGTGCTGTTGAGGAAACTGAAGCTTTCTTT.

With respect to this clonotype: An end of the junction does not agree with germline; a read error may underlie this. The chain joins TRBV30 to TRBJ1-1, with TRBD1 matching 7 bases. Germline CDR1 GTSNPN, CDR2 SVGIG (reference sequence). The CDR3 loop spans 12 amino acids. The CDR3 DNA sequence: TGTGCCTCGACAGGGCACTACACCGAAGCTTTCTTT. This sequence encodes CASTGHYTEAFF.

This clonotype was observed a handful of times. The CDR3 DNA sequence: TGCAGTGCTAGAGATTTTTTGCAGGGGATCACAGATACGCAGTATTTT. This codes for CSARDFLQGITDTQYF. This chain links TRBV20-1 with TRBJ2-3; D possibly corresponds to TRBD1 (6 bases). This CDR3 is 16 amino acids long. V lost 0 bases and J lost 2, with 15 bases in between. CDR1 DFQATT and CDR2 SNEGSKA come from the germline V gene (reference sequence).

This clonotype was observed at least ten times. The chain employs TRBV11-2 and TRBJ2-1; 11 bases match TRBD1. Germline V gene data show CDR1 as SGHAT and CDR2 as FQNNGV. Trimming cost V 4 bases and J 9 bases; bases outside gene matches: 2. This CDR3 region has 13 residues. In DNA, the CDR3 is TGTGCCAGCAGCTCGGGACAGGGGGTTGAGCAGTTCTTC. The encoded protein is CASSSGQGVEQFF.

This clonotype was seen ten or more times. The rearrangement links TRBV7-6 to TRBJ2-1, with 9 positions matching TRBD2. With V trimmed by 1 base and J by 5 bases, 3 bases remained unmatched. Germline lookup yields CDR1 SGHVS and CDR2 FNYEAQ. The CDR3 sequence is 15 residues long. The CDR3 loop reads CASSLGLADNNEQFF. DNA of the CDR3: TGTGCCAGCAGCTTAGGACTAGCGGACAACAATGAGCAGTTCTTC.

This clonotype showed up just a few times. V gene TRBV4-1 combines with J gene TRBJ2-7; D not certain. The germline V and J ends were trimmed by 1 base and 5 bases, with 21 bases remaining between them. The germline V gene has CDR1 MGHRA and CDR2 YSYEKL. The CDR3 runs 17 residues. The DNA of the CDR3 is TGCGCCAGCAGCCAAGGGAATGGGCAGAGCCTCTTAAACGAGCAGTACTTC. Its translation: CASSQGNGQSLLNEQYF.

This clonotype was seen only a few times. The chain uses TRBV5-5 and TRBJ1-5; 8 bases are shared with TRBD1. Germline trimming cut 4 bases from V and 7 bases from J; bases unmatched to any gene: 4. The CDR3 runs 13 residues. CDR1 and CDR2 (germline): SGHKS, YYEKEE (reference sequence). CDR3 loop: CASSRTGLQPQHF. The CDR3 nucleotides read TGTGCCAGCAGCCGGACAGGGCTCCAGCCCCAGCATTTT. Supplemented by reference TRBV5-5 and TRBJ1-5, the full variable domain reads DAGVTQSPTHLIKTRGQQVTLRCSPISGHKSVSWYQQVLGQGPQFIFQYYEKEERGRGNFPDRFSARQFPNYSSELNVNALLLGDSALYLCASSRTGLQPQHFGDGTRLSIL.

V and J are TRBV6-2 or TRBV6-3 and TRBJ1-1; D is unresolved. Germline V gives CDR1 MNHEY, CDR2 SVGEGT. This CDR3 is built from 16 residues. V lost 6 bases and J 4 bases, leaving 21 bases between the germline ends. CDR3 nucleotide sequence: TGTGCCAGCAGGCTCTCCCGGGGTACCTTGGGCACTGAAGCTTTCTTT. Translated: CASRLSRGTLGTEAFF.

This clonotype came up a few times. The J gene is TRBJ2-7, the V gene TRBV7-2; TRBD1 matches at 7 bases. The CDR3 spans 14 residues. The V segment lost 5 bases and the J segment 3 bases; nucleotides outside the gene matches: 7. Germline CDR1 and CDR2: SGHTA and FQGNSA. In nucleotides, the CDR3 is TGTGCCAGCAGCGTCGGGACAGTGATCTACGAGCAGTACGTC. It yields the protein CASSVGTVIYEQYV.

This sequence joins TRBV7-8 and TRBJ1-5; 7 bases map to TRBD1. The CDR3 sequence is 14 residues long. The germline V gene has CDR1 SGHVS and CDR2 FQNEAQ. The V gene end was trimmed by 3 bases and the J gene end by 9 bases; junction bases not matched to a gene: 8. The CDR3 loop reads CASSLEGGGRPQHF. CDR3 coding DNA: TGTGCCAGCAGCTTGGAAGGAGGGGGCCGGCCCCAGCATTTT.

This clonotype was detected ten times or more. The chain joins TRBV30 to TRBJ2-7, with D perhaps TRBD1 or TRBD2 (6 bases each). This CDR3 region has 11 residues. Germline CDR1 GTSNPN, CDR2 SVGIG (reference sequence). V lost 1 base, J lost 6 bases, and 7 bases lay in between. In nucleotides, the CDR3 is TGTGCCTGGAGTGGGGGGGCCGAGCAGTACTTC. This translates into CAWSGGAEQYF.

The chain has TRBV27 and TRBJ2-3; D perhaps matches TRBD2 (6 bases). The V end was cut by 4 bases, the J end by 1 base, with 21 bases between. CDR3 length: 18 amino acids. Germline-derived CDR1 and CDR2 are MNHEY and SMNVEV (reference sequence). The CDR3 is CASSSRAGISWRTDTQYF. For the CDR3, the DNA is TGTGCCAGCAGTTCAAGGGCGGGGATCTCGTGGCGCACAGATACGCAGTATTTT.

In its sample, this clonotype was seen many times. J is TRBJ2-4 and V is TRBV6-5, with D unclear. This CDR3 region has 17 residues. V lost 4 bases and J 0 bases, leaving 16 bases between the germline ends. Germline CDR1 MNHEY, CDR2 SVGAGI. The CDR3 DNA is TGTGCCAGCAGTTCAACCCTACCGATACTAGCCAAAAACATTCAGTACTTC. Translated: CASSSTLPILAKNIQYF.

This clonotype occurred a few times. The J gene is TRBJ1-2, the V gene TRBV7-2; no firm D call. V was cut by 3 bases and J by 8 bases, with 16 bases left in between. The V gene's germline CDR1 is SGHTA and CDR2 FQGNSA. The CDR3 runs 14 residues. Written as DNA, the CDR3 is TGTGCCAGCAGCTTTCCCGGATACATGGGAGGCTACACCTTC. Protein: CASSFPGYMGGYTF.

The CDR3, as DNA: TGTGCCAGCAGCCGAAATAGTGGAAGGGGCGGGGAGCTGTTTTTT. Its protein product is CASSRNSGRGGELFF. The rearrangement links TRBV7-2 to TRBJ2-2; maybe TRBD1 (5 bases). The CDR3 runs to 15 residues. Germline V gene sequence: CDR1 SGHTA, CDR2 FQGNSA. Trimming cost V 5 bases and J 7 bases, with 17 bases left between them.